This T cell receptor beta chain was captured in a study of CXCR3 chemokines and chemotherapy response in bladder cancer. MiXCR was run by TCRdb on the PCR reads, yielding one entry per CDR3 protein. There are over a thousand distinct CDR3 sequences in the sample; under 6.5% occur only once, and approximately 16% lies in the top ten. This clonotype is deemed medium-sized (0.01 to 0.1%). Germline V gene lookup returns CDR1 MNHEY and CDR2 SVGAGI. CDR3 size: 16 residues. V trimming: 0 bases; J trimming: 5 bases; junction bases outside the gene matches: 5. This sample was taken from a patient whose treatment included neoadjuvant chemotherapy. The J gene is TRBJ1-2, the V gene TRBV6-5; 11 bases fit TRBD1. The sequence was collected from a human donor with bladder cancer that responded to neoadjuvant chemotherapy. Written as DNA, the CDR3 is TGTGCCAGCAGTTACTCGATTGGGACAGGGGGGTATGGCTACACCTTC. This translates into CASSYSIGTGGYGYTF.